Sequencing of this TCR beta chain was carried out in a study of blood T cell repertoires in COVID-19. Study-level background: PBMCs, B-cell-depleted T cells, or T cells were the source of the cDNA or gDNA that made up the material.

This clone showed up just once. Patients of the Seattle cohort, enrolled during active infection, were followed longitudinally. Some clones are missing from TCRdb's copy, which holds only in-frame ones; the method was immunoSEQ multiplex PCR. The sample consists of roughly 250,000 clones, about 85% of them appearing once. Germline CDR1 SGDLS, CDR2 YYNGEE. V gave up 2 bases and J gave up 2 bases; unmatched junction bases: 6. The CDR3 consists of 15 residues. Sequencing used peripheral blood. The clonotype comes from a human donor with COVID-19, enrolled during active disease. The donor label of this sample is uncertain. The chain has TRBV9 and TRBJ2-7, with TRBD2 identical over 8 bases. CDR3 nucleotide sequence: TGTGCCAGCAGCGTCGGTAGCGGGACCACCTACGAGCAGTACTTC. As protein: CASSVGSGTTYEQYF.